These T cell receptor beta chains were read from a single sample in a study of post-analysis software for immune sequencing data. TCRdb ran MiXCR on the PCR reads and lists one entry per CDR3 protein. This sample carries hundreds of thousands of distinct CDR3 sequences, roughly 30% of them seen once, and the ten largest clones take 0.56%. Sequences were obtained from blood. The receptor source for this set is a girl aged 10 to 17 with multiple sclerosis. Each CDR3 is given without its conserved first and last residue.

TRBJ1-2 TRBV7-9 ASSFMGTETYYGYT
TRBJ1-1 TRBV5-1 ASSLEGIQRTEAF
TRBJ2-3 TRBV11-2 ASSIISGRDTDTQY
TRBJ2-7 TRBV9 ASSVFRTGDEQY
TRBJ2-5 TRBV5-1 ASSETFGETQY
TRBJ2-1 TRBV20-1 SADMNLGGNEQF
TRBJ1-2 TRBV2 ASSDITPGGGRGYT
TRBJ2-2 TRBV7-2 ASSLSGYTGELF
TRBJ2-7 TRBV7-9 ASSPRQSSYEQY
TRBJ2-3 TRBV7-2 ASSLALSGSGPDTQY
TRBJ2-3 TRBV27 ASRPSSGRWIPLGTDTQY
TRBJ2-7 TRBV29-1 SVLKTGGEQY
TRBJ2-3 TRBV28 ASSFSGSSGDTQY
TRBJ2-7 TRBV21-1 AGSHGTSGFYEQY
TRBJ2-7 TRBV6-2/TRBV6-3 ASTPTGGYDEQY
TRBJ1-5 TRBV20-1 SARLLGQPQH
TRBJ2-6 TRBV5-1 ASSLTRQGSSGANVLT
TRBJ2-1 TRBV6-6 ASSPRGQIYEQF
TRBJ1-5 TRBV15 ATSPGAGLQPQH
TRBJ2-7 TRBV6-4 ASSVVWVYSSGRVIYEQY
TRBJ2-7 TRBV29-1 SVEVGSYEQY
TRBJ2-7 TRBV5-8 ASSLAGSNEQY
TRBJ1-3 TRBV9 ASSVGPGRGNTIY